The 17 T cell receptor beta chains presented below share a single source sample, sequenced in a study of blood T cell repertoires in COVID-19. TCRdb keeps only in-frame clones here, not all; method: immunoSEQ multiplex PCR. The table records roughly 200,000 clones, about nine tenths of them present only once. The sequencing input was PBMCs or T cells enriched from blood (not recorded which). The source is a woman aged 25 to 39 with acute COVID-19.

CDR3 in amino acids: CASSGGEKLFF. In nucleotides, the CDR3 is TGTGCCAGCAGTGGAGGCGAAAAACTGTTTTTT. The chain couples TRBV2 to TRBJ1-4; D is uncertain. The CDR3 is made up of 11 amino acids. CDR1 is SNHLY, CDR2 FYNNEI, per germline. The germline V and J ends were trimmed by 4 bases and 8 bases, with 5 bases remaining between them. Looking up the rest from reference TRBV2 and TRBJ1-4 gives the full variable domain: EPEVTQTPSHQVTQMGQEVILRCVPISNHLYFYWYRQILGQKVEFLVSFYNNEISEKSEIFDDQFSVERPDGSNFTLKIRSTKLEDSAMYFCASSGGEKLFFGSGTQLSVL.

The chain combines TRBV18 with TRBJ2-7; 10 nucleotides align to TRBD1. Per germline, CDR1 KGHSH and CDR2 LQKENI. Germline trimming cut 1 base from V and 5 bases from J; bases unmatched to any gene: 2. This CDR3 region has 14 residues. CDR3 DNA sequence: TGTGCCAGCTCACCACTTGGGACAGGGGACGAGCAGTACTTC. Translated: CASSPLGTGDEQYF.

J is TRBJ1-1 and V is TRBV12-3 or TRBV12-4; TRBD1 matches 7 bases. After removal of 4 bases from V and 3 bases from J, the junction contained 2 bases not matched to a gene. The CDR3 contains 13 residues. The CDR3 DNA reads as TGTGCCAGCAGTTCCAGGGGGGACACTGAAGCTTTCTTT. Its protein product is CASSSRGDTEAFF.

The V and J genes are TRBV2 and TRBJ1-1, with D unresolved. V was pared by 9 bases and J by 6 bases, with 11 bases between. This CDR3 spans 11 amino acids. Germline lookup yields CDR1 SNHLY and CDR2 FYNNEI. The CDR3 region is CARAERSEAFF. The CDR3 nucleotides are TGTGCCAGGGCCGAGAGGTCTGAAGCTTTCTTT.

The chain couples TRBV11-3 to TRBJ2-3; TRBD2 agrees at 8 bases. CDR1 and CDR2 (germline): SGHNT, YENEEA. CDR3 length: 17 amino acids. Trimming cost V 1 base and J 2 bases; bases outside gene matches: 8. CDR3 DNA sequence: TGTGCCAGCAGCTTAGGAGGATCAGCGGGGGCCACAGATACGCAGTATTTT. It yields the protein CASSLGGSAGATDTQYF.

This sequence joins TRBV9 and TRBJ1-1; D unclear. The CDR3 is 15 amino acids. Trimming pared 3 bases from V and 0 bases from J, leaving 12 bases between. Germline CDR1 is SGDLS and CDR2 is YYNGEE. The CDR3 region is CASSALTEMNTEAFF. CDR3 DNA sequence: TGTGCCAGCAGCGCCCTCACAGAAATGAACACTGAAGCTTTCTTT.

The V call is TRBV28, the J call TRBJ1-5; D is unclear. Germline-derived CDR1 and CDR2 are MDHEN and SYDVKM. CDR3 length equals 13 residues. Between the trimmed V and J ends, which lost 6 bases and 7 bases, there was a span of 13 bases. The CDR3 DNA reads as TGTGCCAGCAGAGGCCTGCTGGAGCAGCCCCAGCATTTT. It yields the protein CASRGLLEQPQHF.

J is TRBJ1-6 and V is TRBV5-4; 8 bases are shared with TRBD1. After removal of 3 bases from V and 6 bases from J, the junction contained 11 bases not matched to a gene. This CDR3 has 17 residues. Germline lookup yields CDR1 SGHNT and CDR2 YYREEE (reference sequence). The CDR3 here is CASSSPTGTGLNSPLHF. CDR3 DNA: TGTGCCAGCAGCTCCCCGACCGGGACAGGTCTTAATTCACCCCTCCACTTT.

V gene TRBV2 combines with J gene TRBJ2-7; no firm D call. The CDR3 extends over 15 amino acids. The germline CDR1 and CDR2 sequences are SNHLY and FYNNEI. The V gene lost 8 bases and the J gene lost 1 base, with 18 bases spanning the gap. Here the CDR3 reads CASGKLLAASYEQYF. The DNA for the CDR3 is TGTGCCAGCGGAAAACTTTTGGCGGCGTCCTACGAGCAGTACTTC.

In its sample, this clone was seen once. The gene calls are TRBV27 and TRBJ2-4, with a weak D call TRBD1 (5 bases). This CDR3 contains 16 residues. Trimming stripped 6 bases from V and 0 bases from J, with 15 bases between. Germline V gene sequence: CDR1 MNHEY, CDR2 SMNVEV (reference sequence). The DNA for the CDR3 is TGTGCCAGCAGCACCGACAGAAATCTAGCCAAAAACATTCAGTACTTC. Translation gives CASSTDRNLAKNIQYF.

The gene calls are TRBV7-9 and TRBJ1-1; 9 bases map to TRBD1. The CDR3 spans 14 residues. From germline, CDR1 is SEHNR and CDR2 FQNEAQ (reference sequence). The V gene end was trimmed by 5 bases and the J gene end by 6 bases; junction bases not matched to a gene: 7. The CDR3 nucleotides are TGTGCCAGCAGCCCCAGACAGGGGGAGGCTGAAGCTTTCTTT. The encoded protein is CASSPRQGEAEAFF.

This chain links TRBV19 with TRBJ2-5; D is perhaps TRBD1 (6 bases). The CDR3 spans 16 residues. The germline V and J ends were trimmed by 3 bases and 2 bases, with 16 bases remaining between them. The germline gives CDR1 LNHDA, CDR2 SQIVND (reference sequence). The CDR3 DNA sequence: TGTGCCAGTAGTATCCAACCACAGGGTGGGCAAGAGACCCAGTACTTC. Its translation is CASSIQPQGGQETQYF.

Only one count was recorded for this clone. The chain joins TRBV3-1 (or the pseudogene TRBV3-2) to TRBJ1-1, with D unresolved. V was clipped by 3 bases and J by 5 bases, with 4 bases between them. Germline CDR1 is LGHDT and CDR2 is YNNKEL (reference sequence). This CDR3 has 11 residues. The CDR3 protein is CASSHKTEAFF. CDR3 DNA sequence: TGTGCCAGCAGCCATAAAACTGAAGCTTTCTTT.

The J gene is TRBJ2-1, the V gene TRBV19; 8 bases agree with TRBD2. This CDR3 spans 12 amino acids. Germline CDR1 and CDR2: LNHDA and SQIVND (reference sequence). The V gene end was trimmed by 10 bases and the J gene end by 10 bases; junction bases not matched to a gene: 9. For the CDR3, the DNA is TGTGCCACTACGTACGGACTAGCCGAGCAGTTCTTC. Protein: CATTYGLAEQFF.

This rearrangement joins TRBV6-5 to TRBJ2-2; D call uncertain. Trimming took 7 bases from V and 2 from J, leaving 11 bases between them. This CDR3 has 14 residues. Germline CDR1 reads MNHEY; CDR2 reads SVGAGI. CDR3 region: CASTRLPNTGELFF. The CDR3 region has the DNA TGTGCCAGCACGAGGTTACCAAACACCGGGGAGCTGTTTTTT.

The chain employs TRBV19 and TRBJ1-2; D remains ambiguous. Germline CDR1 LNHDA, CDR2 SQIVND (reference sequence). This CDR3 spans 13 amino acids. The V gene lost 3 bases and the J gene lost 6 bases, with 11 bases spanning the gap. CDR3 DNA: TGTGCCAGTAGTATGAGGCAGCTGGATGGCTACACCTTC. Amino acid sequence: CASSMRQLDGYTF. Filled out from reference TRBV19 and TRBJ1-2, the complete variable domain reads DGGITQSPKYLFRKEGQNVTLSCEQNLNHDAMYWYRQDPGQGLRLIYYSQIVNDFQKGDIAEGYSVSREKKESFPLTVTSAQKNPTAFYLCASSMRQLDGYTFGSGTRLTVV.

V gene TRBV29-1 combines with J gene TRBJ1-1; weak D call: TRBD1 (5 bases). The CDR3 is 13 residues long. CDR1 is SQVTM and CDR2 is ANQGSEA in the germline V gene. CDR3 in amino acids: CTTSKGLNTEAFF. DNA of the CDR3: TGCACTACTTCGAAGGGGTTGAACACTGAAGCTTTCTTT. Full variable domain (remainder filled in from reference TRBV29-1 and TRBJ1-1): SAVISQKPSRDICQRGTSLTIQCQVDSQVTMMFWYRQQPGQSLTLIATANQGSEATYESGFVIDKFPISRPNLTFSTLTVSNMSPEDSSIYLCTTSKGLNTEAFFGQGTRLTVV.